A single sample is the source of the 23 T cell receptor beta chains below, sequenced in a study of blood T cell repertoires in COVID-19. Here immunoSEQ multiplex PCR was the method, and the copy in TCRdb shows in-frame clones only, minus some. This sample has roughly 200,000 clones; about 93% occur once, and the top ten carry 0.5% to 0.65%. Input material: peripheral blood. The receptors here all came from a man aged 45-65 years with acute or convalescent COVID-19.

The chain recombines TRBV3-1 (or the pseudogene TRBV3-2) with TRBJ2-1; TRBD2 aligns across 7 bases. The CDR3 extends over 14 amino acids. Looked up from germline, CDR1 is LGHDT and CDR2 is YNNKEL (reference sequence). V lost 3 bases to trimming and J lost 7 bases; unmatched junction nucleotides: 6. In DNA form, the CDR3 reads TGTGCCAGCAGCCATTTAGGCGGGGGTAATGAGCAGTTCTTC. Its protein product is CASSHLGGGNEQFF.

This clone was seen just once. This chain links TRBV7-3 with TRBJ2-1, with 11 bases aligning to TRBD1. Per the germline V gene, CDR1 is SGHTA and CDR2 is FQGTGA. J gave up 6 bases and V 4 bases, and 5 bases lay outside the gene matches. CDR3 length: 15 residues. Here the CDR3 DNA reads TGTGCCAGCAGCTCCTCCGGGACAGGGGGCAATGAGCAGTTCTTC. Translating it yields CASSSSGTGGNEQFF.

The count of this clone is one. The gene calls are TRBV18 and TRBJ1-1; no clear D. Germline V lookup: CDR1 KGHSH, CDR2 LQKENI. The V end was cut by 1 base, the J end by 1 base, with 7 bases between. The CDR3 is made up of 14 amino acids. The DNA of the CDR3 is TGTGCCAGCTCACCACGGGAGGGGAACACTGAAGCTTTCTTT. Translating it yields CASSPREGNTEAFF.

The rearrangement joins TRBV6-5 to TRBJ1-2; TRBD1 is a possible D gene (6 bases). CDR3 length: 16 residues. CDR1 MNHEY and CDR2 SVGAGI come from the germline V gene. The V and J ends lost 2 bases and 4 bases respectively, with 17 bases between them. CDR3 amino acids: CASSYAREGGIYGYTF. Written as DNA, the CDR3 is TGTGCCAGCAGTTACGCCCGTGAGGGGGGGATCTATGGCTACACCTTC.

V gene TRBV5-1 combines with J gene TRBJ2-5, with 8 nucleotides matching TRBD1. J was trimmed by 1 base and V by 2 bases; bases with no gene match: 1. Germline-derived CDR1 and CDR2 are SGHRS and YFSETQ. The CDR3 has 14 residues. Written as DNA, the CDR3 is TGCGCCAGCAGCTTCACAGGGGGCCAAGAGACCCAGTACTTC. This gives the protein CASSFTGGQETQYF.

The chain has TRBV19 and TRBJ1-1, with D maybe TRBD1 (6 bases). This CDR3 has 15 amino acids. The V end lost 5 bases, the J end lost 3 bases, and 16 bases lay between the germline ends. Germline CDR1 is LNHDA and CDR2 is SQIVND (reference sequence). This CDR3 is CASSPRRGRDTEAFF. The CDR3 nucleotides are TGTGCCAGTAGTCCACGCAGGGGAAGGGACACTGAAGCTTTCTTT.

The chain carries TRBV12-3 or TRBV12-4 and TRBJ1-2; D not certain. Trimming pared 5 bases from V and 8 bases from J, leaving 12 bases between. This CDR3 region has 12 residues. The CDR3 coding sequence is TGTGCCAGCAGTCGCGGTCTGAGGGGCTACACCTTC. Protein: CASSRGLRGYTF.

The CDR3 sequence: CASSPPTEGASGNTIYF. In DNA form, the CDR3 reads TGTGCCAGCTCACCACCGACAGAGGGGGCCTCTGGAAACACCATATATTTT. V is TRBV18 and J is TRBJ1-3; 7 bases are shared with TRBD1. Per germline, CDR1 KGHSH and CDR2 LQKENI. The CDR3 is 17 amino acids. V shed 0 bases, J shed 0 bases, and the junction held 5 bases outside the gene matches.

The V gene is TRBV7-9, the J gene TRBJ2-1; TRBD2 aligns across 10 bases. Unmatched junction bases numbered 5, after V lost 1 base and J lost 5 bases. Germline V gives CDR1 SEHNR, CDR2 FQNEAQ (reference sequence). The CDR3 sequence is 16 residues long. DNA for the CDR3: TGTGCCAGCAGCTTAGTATCTACTAGCGGGGACAATGAGCAGTTCTTC. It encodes CASSLVSTSGDNEQFF. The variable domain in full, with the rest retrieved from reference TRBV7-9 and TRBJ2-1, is DTGVSQNPRHKITKRGQNVTFRCDPISEHNRLYWYRQTLGQGPEFLTYFQNEAQLEKSRLLSDRFSAERPKGSFSTLEIQRTEQGDSAMYLCASSLVSTSGDNEQFFGPGTRLTVL.

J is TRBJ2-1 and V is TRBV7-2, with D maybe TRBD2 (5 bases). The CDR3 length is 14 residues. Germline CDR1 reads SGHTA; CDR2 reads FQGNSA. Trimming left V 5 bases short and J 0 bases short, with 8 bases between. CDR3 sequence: CASSPEVSYNEQFF. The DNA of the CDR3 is TGTGCCAGCAGCCCGGAGGTCTCCTACAATGAGCAGTTCTTC. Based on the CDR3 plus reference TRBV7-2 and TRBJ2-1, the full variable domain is GAGVSQSPSNKVTEKGKDVELRCDPISGHTALYWYRQSLGQGLEFLIYFQGNSAPDKSGLPSDRFSAERTGGSVSTLTIQRTQQEDSAVYLCASSPEVSYNEQFFGPGTRLTVL.

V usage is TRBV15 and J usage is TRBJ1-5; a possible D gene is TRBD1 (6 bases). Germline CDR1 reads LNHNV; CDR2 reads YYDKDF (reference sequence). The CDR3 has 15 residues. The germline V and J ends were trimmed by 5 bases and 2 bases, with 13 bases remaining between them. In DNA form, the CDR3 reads TGTGCCACCAGCGGCGGACAGACCCGCAATCAGCCCCAGCATTTT. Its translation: CATSGGQTRNQPQHF.

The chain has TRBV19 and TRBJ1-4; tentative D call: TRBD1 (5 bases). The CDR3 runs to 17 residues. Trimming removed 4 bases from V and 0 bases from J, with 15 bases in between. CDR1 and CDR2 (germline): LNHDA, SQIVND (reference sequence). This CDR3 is CASSTNPRAATNEKLFF. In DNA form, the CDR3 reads TGTGCCAGTAGTACGAATCCCAGGGCAGCAACTAATGAAAAACTGTTTTTT. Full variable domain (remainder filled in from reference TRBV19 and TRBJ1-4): DGGITQSPKYLFRKEGQNVTLSCEQNLNHDAMYWYRQDPGQGLRLIYYSQIVNDFQKGDIAEGYSVSREKKESFPLTVTSAQKNPTAFYLCASSTNPRAATNEKLFFGSGTQLSVL.

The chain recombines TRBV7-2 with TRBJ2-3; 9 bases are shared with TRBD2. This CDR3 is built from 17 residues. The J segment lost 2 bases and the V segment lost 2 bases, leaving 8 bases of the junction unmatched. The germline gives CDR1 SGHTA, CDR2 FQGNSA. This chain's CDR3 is CASSLIWRGGVTDTQYF. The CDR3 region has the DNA TGTGCCAGCAGCTTAATCTGGCGGGGGGGCGTCACAGATACGCAGTATTTT. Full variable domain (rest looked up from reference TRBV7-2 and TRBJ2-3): GAGVSQSPSNKVTEKGKDVELRCDPISGHTALYWYRQSLGQGLEFLIYFQGNSAPDKSGLPSDRFSAERTGGSVSTLTIQRTQQEDSAVYLCASSLIWRGGVTDTQYFGPGTRLTVL.

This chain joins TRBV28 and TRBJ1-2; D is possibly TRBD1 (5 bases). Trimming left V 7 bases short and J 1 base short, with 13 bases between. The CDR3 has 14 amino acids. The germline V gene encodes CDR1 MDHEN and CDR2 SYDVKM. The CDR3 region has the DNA TGTGCCAGCAACCAGGGTCCGATTAACTATGGCTACACCTTC. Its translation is CASNQGPINYGYTF.

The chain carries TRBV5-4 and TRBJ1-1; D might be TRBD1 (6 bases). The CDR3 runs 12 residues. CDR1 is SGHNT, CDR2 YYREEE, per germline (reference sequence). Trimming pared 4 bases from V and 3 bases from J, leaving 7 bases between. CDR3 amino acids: CASSNRDTEAFF. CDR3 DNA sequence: TGTGCCAGCAGCAACAGGGACACTGAAGCTTTCTTT.

The CDR3 spells CATSSRGNTEAFF. CDR3 DNA sequence: TGTGCCACCAGCTCCCGGGGGAACACTGAAGCTTTCTTT. V and J are TRBV15 and TRBJ1-1; D is uncertain. Trimming pared 5 bases from V and 1 base from J, leaving 8 bases between. Germline V gene sequence: CDR1 LNHNV, CDR2 YYDKDF (reference sequence). The CDR3 loop spans 13 amino acids.

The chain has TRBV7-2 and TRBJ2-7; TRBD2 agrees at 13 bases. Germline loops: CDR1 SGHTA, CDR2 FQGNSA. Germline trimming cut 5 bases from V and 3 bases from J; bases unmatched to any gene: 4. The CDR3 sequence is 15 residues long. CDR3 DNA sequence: TGTGCCAGCAGCAAGGGACTAGCGGGGAACTACGAGCAGTACGTC. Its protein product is CASSKGLAGNYEQYV.

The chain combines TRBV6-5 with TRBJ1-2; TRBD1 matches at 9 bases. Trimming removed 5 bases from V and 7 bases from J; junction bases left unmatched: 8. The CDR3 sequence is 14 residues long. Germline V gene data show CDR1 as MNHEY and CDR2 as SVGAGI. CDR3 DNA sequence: TGTGCCAGCAGTAAGGCCGGGACAGGGAGTGGCTACACCTTC. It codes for CASSKAGTGSGYTF.

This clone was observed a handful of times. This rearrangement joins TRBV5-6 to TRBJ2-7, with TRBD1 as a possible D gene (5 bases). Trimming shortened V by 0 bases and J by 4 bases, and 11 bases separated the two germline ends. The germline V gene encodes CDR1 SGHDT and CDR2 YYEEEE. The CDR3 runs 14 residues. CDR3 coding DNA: TGTGCCAGCAGCTTGGGCAGGGTTACATACGAGCAGTACGTC. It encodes CASSLGRVTYEQYV.

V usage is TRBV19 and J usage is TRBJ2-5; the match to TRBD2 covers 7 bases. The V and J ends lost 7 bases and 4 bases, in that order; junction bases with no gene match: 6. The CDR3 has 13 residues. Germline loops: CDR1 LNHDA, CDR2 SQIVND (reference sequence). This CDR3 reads CASIGRASETQYF. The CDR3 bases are TGTGCCAGTATTGGGAGGGCGTCAGAGACCCAGTACTTC.

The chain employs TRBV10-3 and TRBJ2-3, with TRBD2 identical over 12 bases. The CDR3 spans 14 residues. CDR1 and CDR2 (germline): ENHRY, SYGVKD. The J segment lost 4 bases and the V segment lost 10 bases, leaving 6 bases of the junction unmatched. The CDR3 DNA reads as TGTGCCACCCTACTAGCGGGGGGCTCAGATACGCAGTATTTT. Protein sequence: CATLLAGGSDTQYF.

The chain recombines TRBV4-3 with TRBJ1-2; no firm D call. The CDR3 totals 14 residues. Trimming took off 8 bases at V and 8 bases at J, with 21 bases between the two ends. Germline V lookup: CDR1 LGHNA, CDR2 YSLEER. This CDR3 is CASGEMGSRGGYTF. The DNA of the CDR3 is TGCGCCAGCGGGGAGATGGGGAGCAGAGGGGGCTACACCTTC.

The CDR3 DNA follows: TGCAGCGTTGGATTCCAGCGCTCTGGGGCCAACGTCCTGACTTTC. Protein sequence: CSVGFQRSGANVLTF. The chain couples TRBV29-1 to TRBJ2-6; no clear D. Germline CDR1 and CDR2: SQVTM and ANQGSEA. The length of the CDR3 is 15 residues. Trimming stripped 4 bases from V and 0 bases from J, with 10 bases between.